The source of this T cell receptor (beta chain) is a study of blood T cell repertoires in COVID-19. In the study overall: The United States, Italy and Spain supplied acute and convalescent COVID-19 samples. PBMCs, B-cell-depleted T cells, or T cells were the source of the cDNA or gDNA that made up the material.

Original analysis: Counts of nucleated cells, estimated from reference gene primer amplification, were obtained. Sequenced by immunoSEQ multiplex PCR; TCRdb stores in-frame clones only, minus some. Clone size and V and J calls were adopted from that table, with D and trimming inferred from the DNA. Altogether about 120,000 clones are present, over 80% being singletons, with the ten largest covering 25% to 30%. This receptor was obtained from a woman in her seventies with acute or convalescent COVID-19. Specimen: peripheral blood.

The CDR3 region is CASSLVGSRTDTQYF. The CDR3 DNA sequence: TGTGCCAGCAGCCTCGTTGGGAGCCGCACAGATACGCAGTATTTT. The rearrangement links TRBV11-2 to TRBJ2-3, with D perhaps matching TRBD2 (5 bases). V dropped 5 bases and J dropped 1 base, with 13 bases sitting between them. Germline CDR1 reads SGHAT; CDR2 reads FQNNGV. The CDR3 is made up of 15 amino acids.